The source of this T cell receptor beta chain is a study of shared clonotypes between healthy human individuals. This CDR3 is built from 15 residues. Trimming stripped 4 bases from V and 1 base from J, with 14 bases between. Germline V lookup: CDR1 SGDLS, CDR2 YYNGEE. Several immunoSEQ 96-well plates shared each subset's DNA, each plate a replicate. Sorted-subset replicate PCRs used 200 ng DNA, 30,000 or so T cell genomes. Sequenced by immunoSEQ multiplex PCR; TCRdb stores in-frame clones only, minus some. The data show roughly 2.5 million clones, approximately 90% seen once. The chain has TRBV9 and TRBJ1-1, with D possibly TRBD1 on 5 matching bases. Source material: naive CD4+ T cells sorted from blood. Described subset: CD45RA+ positively selected. The sequence was collected from a man between 18 and 29 years old in good health. In DNA form, the CDR3 reads TGTGCCAGCAGCACCGACGCAACAGGGAACACTGAAGCTTTCTTT. Translating it yields CASSTDATGNTEAFF.